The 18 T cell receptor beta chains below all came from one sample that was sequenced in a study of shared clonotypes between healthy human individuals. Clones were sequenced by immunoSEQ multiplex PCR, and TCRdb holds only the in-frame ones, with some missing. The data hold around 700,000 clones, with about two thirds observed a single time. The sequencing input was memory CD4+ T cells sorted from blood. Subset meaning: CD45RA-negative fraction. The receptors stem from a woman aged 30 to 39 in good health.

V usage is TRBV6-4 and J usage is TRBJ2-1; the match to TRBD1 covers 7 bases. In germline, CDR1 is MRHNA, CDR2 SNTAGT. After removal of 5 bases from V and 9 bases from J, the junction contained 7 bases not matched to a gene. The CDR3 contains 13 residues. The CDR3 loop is CASSNQQGTEQFF. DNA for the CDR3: TGTGCCAGCAGTAACCAACAGGGGACTGAGCAGTTCTTC.

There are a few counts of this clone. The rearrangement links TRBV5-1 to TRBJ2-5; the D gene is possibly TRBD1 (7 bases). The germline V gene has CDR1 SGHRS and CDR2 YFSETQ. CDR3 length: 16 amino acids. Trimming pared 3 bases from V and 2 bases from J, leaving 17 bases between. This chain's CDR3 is CASSSTGVAGQETQYF. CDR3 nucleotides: TGCGCCAGCAGCTCCACAGGGGTCGCGGGACAAGAGACCCAGTACTTC.

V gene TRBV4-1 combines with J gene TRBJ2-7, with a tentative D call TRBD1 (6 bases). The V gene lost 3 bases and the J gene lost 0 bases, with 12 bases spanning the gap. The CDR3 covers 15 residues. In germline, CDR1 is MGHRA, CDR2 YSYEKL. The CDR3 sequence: CASSQGHTVSYEQYF. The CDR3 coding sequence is TGCGCCAGCAGCCAGGGACACACAGTCTCCTACGAGCAGTACTTC.

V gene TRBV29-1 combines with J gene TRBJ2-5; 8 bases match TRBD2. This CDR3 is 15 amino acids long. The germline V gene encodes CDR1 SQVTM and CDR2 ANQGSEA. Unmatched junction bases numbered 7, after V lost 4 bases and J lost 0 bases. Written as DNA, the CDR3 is TGCAGCGTTGGCCGGGCGGGAGGCCACCAAGAGACCCAGTACTTC. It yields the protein CSVGRAGGHQETQYF.

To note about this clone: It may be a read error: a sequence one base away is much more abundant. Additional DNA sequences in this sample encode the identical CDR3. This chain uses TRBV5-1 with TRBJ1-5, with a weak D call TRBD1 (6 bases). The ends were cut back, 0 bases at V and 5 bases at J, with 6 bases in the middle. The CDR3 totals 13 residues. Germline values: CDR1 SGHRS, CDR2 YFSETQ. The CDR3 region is CASSLAGDQPQHF. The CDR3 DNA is TGCGCCAGCAGCTTGGCAGGGGATCAGCCCCAGCATTTT. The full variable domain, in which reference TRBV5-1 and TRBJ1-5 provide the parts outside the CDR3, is KAGVTQTPRYLIKTRGQQVTLSCSPISGHRSVSWYQQTPGQGLQFLFEYFSETQRNKGNFPGRFSGRQFSNSRSEMNVSTLELGDSALYLCASSLAGDQPQHFGDGTRLSIL.

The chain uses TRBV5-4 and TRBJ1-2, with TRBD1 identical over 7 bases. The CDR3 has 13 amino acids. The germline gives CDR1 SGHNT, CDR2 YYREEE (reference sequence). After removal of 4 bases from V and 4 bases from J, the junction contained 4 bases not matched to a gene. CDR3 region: CASSPQGVYGYTF. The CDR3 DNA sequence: TGTGCCAGCAGCCCTCAGGGGGTCTATGGCTACACCTTC.

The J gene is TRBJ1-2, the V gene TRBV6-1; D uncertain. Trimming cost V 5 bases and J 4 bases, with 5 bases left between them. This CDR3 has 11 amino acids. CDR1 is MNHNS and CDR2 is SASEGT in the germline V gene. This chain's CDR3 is CASSLLYGYTF. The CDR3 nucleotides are TGTGCCAGCAGTCTCCTCTATGGCTACACCTTC.

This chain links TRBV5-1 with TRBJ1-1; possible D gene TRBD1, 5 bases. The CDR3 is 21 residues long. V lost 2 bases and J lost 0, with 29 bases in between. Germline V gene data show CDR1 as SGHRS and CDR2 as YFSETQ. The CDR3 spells CASSLRLMGGIRFYMNTEAFF. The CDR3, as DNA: TGCGCCAGCAGCTTACGGTTAATGGGGGGGATCCGATTCTACATGAACACTGAAGCTTTCTTT.

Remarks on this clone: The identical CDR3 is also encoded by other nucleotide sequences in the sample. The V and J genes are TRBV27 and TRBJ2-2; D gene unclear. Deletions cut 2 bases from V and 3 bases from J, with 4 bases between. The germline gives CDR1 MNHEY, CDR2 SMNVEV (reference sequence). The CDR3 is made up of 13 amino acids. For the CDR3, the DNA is TGTGCCAGCAGTTTACCATACACCGGGGAGCTGTTTTTT. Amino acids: CASSLPYTGELFF.

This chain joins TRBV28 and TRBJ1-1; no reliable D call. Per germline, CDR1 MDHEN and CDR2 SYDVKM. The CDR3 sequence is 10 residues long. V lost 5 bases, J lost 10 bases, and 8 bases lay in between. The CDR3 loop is CASSLGRAFF. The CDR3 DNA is TGTGCCAGCAGTCTGGGCAGAGCTTTCTTT.

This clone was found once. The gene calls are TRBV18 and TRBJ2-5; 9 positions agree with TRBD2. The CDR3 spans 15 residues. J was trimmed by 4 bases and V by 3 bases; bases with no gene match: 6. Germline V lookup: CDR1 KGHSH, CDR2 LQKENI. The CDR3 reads CASSPASGMAETQYF. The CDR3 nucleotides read TGTGCCAGCTCACCGGCTAGCGGGATGGCAGAGACCCAGTACTTC.

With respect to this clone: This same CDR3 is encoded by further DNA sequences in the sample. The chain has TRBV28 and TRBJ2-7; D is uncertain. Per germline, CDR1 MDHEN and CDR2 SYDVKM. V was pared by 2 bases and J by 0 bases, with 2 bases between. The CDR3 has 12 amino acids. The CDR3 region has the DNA TGTGCCAGCAGTTTAGGCTCCTACGAGCAGTACTTC. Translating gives CASSLGSYEQYF.

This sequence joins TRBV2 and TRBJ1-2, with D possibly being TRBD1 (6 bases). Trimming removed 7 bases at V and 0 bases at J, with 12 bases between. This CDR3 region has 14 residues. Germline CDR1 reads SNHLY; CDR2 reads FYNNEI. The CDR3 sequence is CASILRDTNYGYTF. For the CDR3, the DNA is TGTGCCAGCATCCTCCGGGACACTAACTATGGCTACACCTTC.

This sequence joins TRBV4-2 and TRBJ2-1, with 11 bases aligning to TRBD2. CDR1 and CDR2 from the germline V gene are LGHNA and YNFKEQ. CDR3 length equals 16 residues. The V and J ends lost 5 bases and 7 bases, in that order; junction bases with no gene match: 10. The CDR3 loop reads CASSSVGLAGGNEQFF. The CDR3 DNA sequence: TGTGCCAGCAGCTCGGTAGGGCTAGCGGGAGGAAATGAGCAGTTCTTC.

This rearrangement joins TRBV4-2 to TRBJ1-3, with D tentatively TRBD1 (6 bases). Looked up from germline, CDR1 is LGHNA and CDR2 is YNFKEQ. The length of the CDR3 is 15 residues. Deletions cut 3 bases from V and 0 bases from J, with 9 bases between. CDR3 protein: CASSQGDNSGNTIYF. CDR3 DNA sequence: TGTGCCAGCAGCCAGGGGGACAACTCTGGAAACACCATATATTTT.

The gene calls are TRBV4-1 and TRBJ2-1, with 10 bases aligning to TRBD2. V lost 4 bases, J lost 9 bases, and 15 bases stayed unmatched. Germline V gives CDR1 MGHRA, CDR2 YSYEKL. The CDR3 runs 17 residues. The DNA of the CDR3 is TGCGCCAGCAGCCCTTCACTAGCGGGGCCGGGCTATACTGAGCAGTTCTTC. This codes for CASSPSLAGPGYTEQFF.

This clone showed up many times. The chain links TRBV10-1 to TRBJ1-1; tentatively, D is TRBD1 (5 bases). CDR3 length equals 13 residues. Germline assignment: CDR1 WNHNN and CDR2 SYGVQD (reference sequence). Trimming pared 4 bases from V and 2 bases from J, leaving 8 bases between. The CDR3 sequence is CASSGQRNTEAFF. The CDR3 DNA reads TGCGCCAGCAGTGGACAGCGAAACACTGAAGCTTTCTTT.

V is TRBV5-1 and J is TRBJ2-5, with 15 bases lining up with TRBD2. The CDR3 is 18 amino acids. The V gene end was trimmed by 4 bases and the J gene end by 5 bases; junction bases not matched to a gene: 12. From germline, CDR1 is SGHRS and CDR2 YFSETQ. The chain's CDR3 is CASSPGLAGGTKGETQYF. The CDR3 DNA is TGCGCCAGCAGCCCGGGACTAGCGGGAGGTACAAAGGGGGAGACCCAGTACTTC.